These 32 T cell receptor beta chains were sequenced from one sample in a study of control samples from healthy donors and cancer patients. Only in-frame clones appear in the TCRdb table, and some are missing; sequencing was by immunoSEQ multiplex PCR. This sample yields some 410,000 clones, of which roughly 90% are seen a single time; approximately 6.3% belongs to the top ten. Material for sequencing was PBMCs. Every receptor here comes from a man aged 35 to 55 with head and neck cancer.

CDR3 sequence reads: CASSSTSGGSLGEQFF. The CDR3 DNA reads as TGCGCCAGCAGCTCGACTAGCGGGGGGTCCCTAGGTGAGCAGTTCTTC. The chain employs TRBV5-1 and TRBJ2-1, with TRBD2 identical over 13 bases. The trim removed 3 bases at V and 9 bases at J, leaving 9 bases unmatched. CDR3 length: 16 amino acids. The germline V gene has CDR1 SGHRS and CDR2 YFSETQ.

The chain combines TRBV9 with TRBJ1-2, with D unresolved. The CDR3 sequence is 15 residues long. Germline assignment: CDR1 SGDLS and CDR2 YYNGEE. V was trimmed by 0 bases and J by 3 bases, leaving 12 bases between them. DNA of the CDR3: TGTGCCAGCAGCGTAGCGGCCGTTTTCGACTATGGCTACACCTTC. This gives the protein CASSVAAVFDYGYTF. Full variable domain (remainder filled in from reference TRBV9 and TRBJ1-2): DSGVTQTPKHLITATGQRVTLRCSPRSGDLSVYWYQQSLDQGLQFLIQYYNGEERAKGNILERFSAQQFPDLHSELNLSSLELGDSALYFCASSVAAVFDYGYTFGSGTRLTVV.

The chain links TRBV5-1 to TRBJ1-4, with 8 nucleotides matching TRBD1. CDR3 length equals 15 residues. Germline CDR1 is SGHRS and CDR2 is YFSETQ. V gave up 0 bases and J gave up 8 bases; unmatched junction bases: 6. CDR3 nucleotides: TGCGCCAGCAGCTTGGATGGGACAGGTTACGAAAAACTGTTTTTT. As protein: CASSLDGTGYEKLFF.

The chain combines TRBV19 with TRBJ1-3; D may be TRBD1 (5 bases). The germline V gene encodes CDR1 LNHDA and CDR2 SQIVND (reference sequence). Deletions cut 5 bases from V and 4 bases from J, with 15 bases between. This CDR3 has 15 residues. As DNA, the CDR3 is TGTGCCAGTAGTCCCCGAGGAGGGGCGGGAAACACCATATATTTT. Protein sequence: CASSPRGGAGNTIYF.

The CDR3 spells CASSLAGVTDTQYF. CDR3 sequence (DNA): TGTGCCAGCAGCCTAGCGGGAGTCACAGATACGCAGTATTTT. The chain employs TRBV7-3 and TRBJ2-3; 10 positions match TRBD2. Unmatched junction bases numbered 1, after V lost 5 bases and J lost 2 bases. In germline, CDR1 is SGHTA, CDR2 FQGTGA. This CDR3 comprises 14 residues.

The CDR3 sequence: CATSRGIKDEQYF. The CDR3 DNA reads as TGTGCCACCAGCAGAGGGATTAAGGACGAGCAGTACTTC. The V and J genes are TRBV15 and TRBJ2-7; no clear D gene. Trimming took off 1 base at V and 5 bases at J, with 9 bases between the two ends. The germline V gene has CDR1 LNHNV and CDR2 YYDKDF (reference sequence). The CDR3 spans 13 residues.

This chain connects TRBV10-1 to TRBJ2-3, with 11 bases fitting TRBD2. Germline CDR1 and CDR2: WNHNN and SYGVQD (reference sequence). The CDR3 extends over 16 amino acids. After removal of 3 bases from V and 1 base from J, the junction contained 3 bases not matched to a gene. The CDR3 here is CASSDSSGGGTDTQYF. CDR3 bases: TGCGCCAGCAGTGACAGTAGCGGGGGGGGCACAGATACGCAGTATTTT.

The gene calls are TRBV6-5 and TRBJ2-3; the D is unclear. The CDR3 extends over 15 amino acids. The germline V gene has CDR1 MNHEY and CDR2 SVGAGI. Trimming stripped 0 bases from V and 6 bases from J, with 13 bases between. The CDR3 bases are TGTGCCAGCAGTTACTCATGGCAATTACAGGATACGCAGTATTTT. Its protein product is CASSYSWQLQDTQYF.

This clone was counted a single time. The chain recombines TRBV4-3 with TRBJ1-4; 7 nucleotides agree with TRBD1. After removal of 2 bases from V and 8 bases from J, the junction contained 11 bases not matched to a gene. Germline V gene sequence: CDR1 LGHNA, CDR2 YSLEER. The CDR3 is 16 residues long. DNA of the CDR3: TGCGCCAGCAGCCAACTCTCCTCAGGGGGAGAAGAAAAACTGTTTTTT. Encoded protein: CASSQLSSGGEEKLFF.

The rearrangement joins TRBV28 to TRBJ2-7; TRBD2 matches 8 bases. Germline V gene lookup returns CDR1 MDHEN and CDR2 SYDVKM. The CDR3 consists of 14 residues. V trimming: 7 bases; J trimming: 2 bases; junction bases outside the gene matches: 7. Written as DNA, the CDR3 is TGTGCCAGCATTCAAGCGGGAGCCGCCTACGAGCAGTACTTC. Encoded protein: CASIQAGAAYEQYF.

The rearrangement joins TRBV27 to TRBJ2-1; D assignment may be TRBD1 or TRBD2 (5 bases each). This CDR3 region has 14 residues. V was trimmed by 3 bases and J by 9 bases, leaving 15 bases between them. In germline, CDR1 is MNHEY, CDR2 SMNVEV (reference sequence). The CDR3 nucleotides are TGTGCCAGCAGTTTTGGGGGAGAGGGGAGTGAGCAGTTCTTC. Encoded protein: CASSFGGEGSEQFF.

The CDR3 sequence is CASSSIAGGDNEQFF. In nucleotides, the CDR3 is TGTGCCAGCAGTTCGATAGCGGGAGGCGACAATGAGCAGTTCTTC. The J gene is TRBJ2-1, the V gene TRBV7-9; 10 nucleotides align to TRBD2. The length of the CDR3 is 15 residues. CDR1 is SEHNR, CDR2 FQNEAQ, per germline (reference sequence). J lost 5 bases, V lost 6 bases, and 7 bases had no gene match.

The chain employs TRBV3-1 (or the pseudogene TRBV3-2) and TRBJ2-7; the match to TRBD2 covers 8 bases. Unmatched junction bases numbered 4, after V lost 0 bases and J lost 3 bases. CDR3 length: 15 amino acids. The germline V gene has CDR1 LGHDT and CDR2 YNNKEL (reference sequence). The DNA of the CDR3 is TGTGCCAGCAGCCAAGAAGCGGGGGTCCTCTACGAGCAGTACTTC. Translating gives CASSQEAGVLYEQYF.

V and J are TRBV7-3 and TRBJ2-1, with unresolved D. V lost 5 bases and J lost 8, with 13 bases in between. Germline lookup yields CDR1 SGHTA and CDR2 FQGTGA. This CDR3 is 13 amino acids long. CDR3: CASSPPRSDEQFF. The DNA of the CDR3 is TGTGCCAGCAGCCCCCCTCGATCGGATGAGCAGTTCTTC.

In this sample, this clone turned up a few times. The genes are TRBV28 and TRBJ1-2; D remains unclear. V was cut by 7 bases and J by 4 bases, with 16 bases left in between. Germline CDR1 and CDR2: MDHEN and SYDVKM. The CDR3 covers 14 residues. In nucleotides, the CDR3 is TGTGCCAGCACCCCGTACAGTCGGGCCTATGGCTACACCTTC. Translating it yields CASTPYSRAYGYTF.

This sequence joins TRBV5-1 and TRBJ1-1, with D uncertain. V was trimmed by 5 bases and J by 7 bases, leaving 15 bases between them. CDR1 is SGHRS, CDR2 YFSETQ, per germline. The CDR3 sequence is 13 residues long. The CDR3, as DNA: TGCGCCAGCAGTTGGAACCTTGCTGGTGAAGCTTTCTTT. It codes for CASSWNLAGEAFF.

The V gene is TRBV29-1, the J gene TRBJ1-5, with TRBD1 as a possible D gene (5 bases). The CDR3 is made up of 14 amino acids. In germline, CDR1 is SQVTM, CDR2 ANQGSEA. Trimming took 5 bases from V and 6 from J, leaving 17 bases between them. Written as DNA, the CDR3 is TGCAGCGTTTCGGGTCAAGGGGCCGGTCAGCCCCAGCATTTT. Its protein product is CSVSGQGAGQPQHF. The full variable domain, its missing parts supplied by reference TRBV29-1 and TRBJ1-5, is SAVISQKPSRDICQRGTSLTIQCQVDSQVTMMFWYRQQPGQSLTLIATANQGSEATYESGFVIDKFPISRPNLTFSTLTVSNMSPEDSSIYLCSVSGQGAGQPQHFGDGTRLSIL.

V is TRBV28 and J is TRBJ1-6; D is perhaps TRBD1 (6 bases). The germline V gene encodes CDR1 MDHEN and CDR2 SYDVKM. V was clipped by 7 bases and J by 6 bases, with 16 bases between them. There are 15 residues in the CDR3. CDR3 sequence: CASTQWGGGNSPLHF. CDR3 nucleotides: TGTGCCAGCACCCAATGGGGGGGCGGTAATTCACCCCTCCACTTT.

The rearrangement joins TRBV5-1 to TRBJ1-2; no reliable D call. The germline V gene encodes CDR1 SGHRS and CDR2 YFSETQ. V gave up 5 bases and J gave up 6 bases, with 17 bases separating them. This CDR3 region has 14 residues. CDR3 in amino acids: CASRVPQDWNGYTF. CDR3 nucleotides: TGCGCCAGCAGGGTGCCTCAAGACTGGAATGGCTACACCTTC.

The gene calls are TRBV29-1 and TRBJ2-7; weak D call: TRBD2 (5 bases). Germline V gives CDR1 SQVTM, CDR2 ANQGSEA. V dropped 4 bases and J dropped 0 bases, with 10 bases sitting between them. The CDR3 is made up of 13 amino acids. The CDR3 region has the DNA TGCAGCGTTGCTGGCGGGTTCTCCTACGAGCAGTACTTC. It codes for CSVAGGFSYEQYF.

The rearrangement uses TRBV19 and TRBJ1-4; D is undetermined. The CDR3 length is 18 residues. The V gene's germline CDR1 is LNHDA and CDR2 SQIVND (reference sequence). The V gene lost 1 base and the J gene lost 8 bases, with 23 bases spanning the gap. In DNA form, the CDR3 reads TGTGCCAGTAGTATAGGGACGGGCTTTCCCAATTTTGAGGAAAAACTGTTTTTT. Amino acids: CASSIGTGFPNFEEKLFF.

Note on this clone: The sample carries other DNA sequences with the same CDR3. The chain has TRBV28 and TRBJ2-7; D is possibly TRBD2 (7 bases). The CDR3 runs 16 residues. From germline, CDR1 is MDHEN and CDR2 SYDVKM. Trimming took 1 base from V and 5 from J, leaving 18 bases between them. The CDR3 nucleotides read TGTGCCAGCAGTTTATATGGGGCTGGGGGGGCAGACGAGCAGTACTTC. This encodes CASSLYGAGGADEQYF.

The chain uses TRBV19 and TRBJ1-1; perhaps TRBD1 as D (6 bases). Trimming left V 10 bases short and J 0 bases short, with 21 bases between. Germline-derived CDR1 and CDR2 are LNHDA and SQIVND (reference sequence). CDR3 length: 16 residues. CDR3 sequence reads: CATKGVRERLNTEAFF. Here the CDR3 DNA reads TGTGCCACCAAGGGGGTCAGGGAGCGTTTGAACACTGAAGCTTTCTTT. Together with reference TRBV19 and TRBJ1-1, the CDR3 gives the full variable domain: DGGITQSPKYLFRKEGQNVTLSCEQNLNHDAMYWYRQDPGQGLRLIYYSQIVNDFQKGDIAEGYSVSREKKESFPLTVTSAQKNPTAFYLCATKGVRERLNTEAFFGQGTRLTVV.

This chain uses TRBV12-5 with TRBJ1-2; D gene uncertain. The CDR3 extends over 13 amino acids. The germline CDR1 and CDR2 sequences are LGHNT and FRNRAP. The ends were cut back, 1 base at V and 4 bases at J, with 7 bases in the middle. The CDR3 loop is CASGLGPTYGYTF. In DNA, the CDR3 is TGTGCTAGTGGTTTGGGACCGACCTATGGCTACACCTTC.

J is TRBJ1-5 and V is TRBV30, with D hard to call. The CDR3 runs to 15 residues. V lost 0 bases, J lost 1 base, and 10 bases lay in between. Germline CDR1 GTSNPN, CDR2 SVGIG (reference sequence). This CDR3 is CAWSVPPGSNQPQHF. CDR3 in DNA: TGTGCCTGGAGTGTACCTCCGGGGAGCAATCAGCCCCAGCATTTT.

V and J are TRBV6-5 and TRBJ2-7; 9 bases match TRBD1. The CDR3 totals 14 residues. Germline CDR1 is MNHEY and CDR2 is SVGAGI. J gave up 1 base and V 6 bases, and 4 bases lay outside the gene matches. CDR3 in DNA: TGTGCCAGCAGAAAACAGGGGGCTTCCTACGAGCAGTACTTC. It specifies CASRKQGASYEQYF.

CDR3 in amino acids: CASSAITPLGYTF. Here the CDR3 DNA reads TGTGCCAGCAGCGCGATTACACCCCTAGGCTACACCTTC. V usage is TRBV6-5 and J usage is TRBJ1-2; D uncertain. This CDR3 has 13 residues. Trimming removed 6 bases from V and 8 bases from J, with 16 bases in between. Germline CDR1 is MNHEY and CDR2 is SVGAGI.

The chain recombines TRBV30 with TRBJ1-3; possible D gene TRBD1, 6 bases. Germline CDR1 and CDR2: GTSNPN and SVGIG (reference sequence). This CDR3 is built from 13 residues. With 5 bases removed from V and 2 bases from J, the gap between germline ends came to 10 bases. The CDR3 DNA reads as TGTGCCTGGGCCAGGGGTGCTGGAAACACCATATATTTT. It yields the protein CAWARGAGNTIYF.

The chain joins TRBV6-6 to TRBJ1-3, with D perhaps TRBD1 (6 bases). The CDR3 extends over 17 amino acids. With 5 bases removed from V and 9 bases from J, the gap between germline ends came to 26 bases. Germline V lookup: CDR1 MNHNY, CDR2 SVGAGI (reference sequence). This CDR3 is CASSQPPGGLNQGTIYF. The DNA for the CDR3 is TGTGCCAGCAGTCAACCTCCGGGGGGGCTAAACCAGGGCACCATATATTTT.

The chain links TRBV3-1 (or the pseudogene TRBV3-2) to TRBJ2-1, with 10 bases that match TRBD2. In germline, CDR1 is LGHDT, CDR2 YNNKEL (reference sequence). The CDR3 loop spans 15 amino acids. Unmatched junction bases numbered 9, after V lost 4 bases and J lost 9 bases. The CDR3 region is CASSPLAGAAGEQFF. CDR3 coding DNA: TGTGCCAGCAGCCCTCTAGCGGGAGCTGCGGGTGAGCAGTTCTTC.

The chain employs TRBV27 and TRBJ1-4; no reliable D call. Germline lookup yields CDR1 MNHEY and CDR2 SMNVEV (reference sequence). This CDR3 has 18 residues. V lost 5 bases and J lost 3, with 22 bases in between. The CDR3 spells CASSKSRPPNYSNEKLFF. CDR3 bases: TGTGCCAGCAGTAAATCCAGGCCCCCGAACTATTCTAATGAAAAACTGTTTTTT.

This chain uses TRBV28 with TRBJ1-1, with D unclear. V was clipped by 7 bases and J by 3 bases, with 15 bases between them. There are 14 residues in the CDR3. Germline V gives CDR1 MDHEN, CDR2 SYDVKM. CDR3: CASTTGQLDTEAFF. The CDR3 nucleotides read TGTGCCAGCACCACTGGGCAGCTGGACACTGAAGCTTTCTTT.